The clone carrying this T cell receptor beta chain showed up just once. Only in-frame clones appear in the TCRdb table, and some are missing; sequencing was by immunoSEQ multiplex PCR. The sample has fewer than 250,000 clones; more than 75% are singletons. The trim removed 4 bases at V and 5 bases at J, leaving 1 base unmatched. The germline V gene encodes CDR1 MNHEY and CDR2 SMNVEV (reference sequence). This CDR3 region has 13 residues. This entry comes from a study of blood T cell repertoires in COVID-19. Study information: Donors in Cohort 3 counted as recovered after two negative PCRs, clearance, or symptom resolution.

Membership in each cohort depended on participant-reported clinical history. The material sequenced was PBMCs or T cells enriched from blood (not recorded which). This sequence was found in a man aged 25 to 40 in a cohort exposed to, infected with or recovered from COVID-19 (not recorded which). This rearrangement joins TRBV27 to TRBJ1-2; 10 nucleotides line up with TRBD1. CDR3 residues: CASSSGQGYGYTF. CDR3 nucleotide sequence: TGTGCCAGCAGTTCGGGACAGGGGTATGGCTACACCTTC.